This T cell receptor (beta chain) was recorded in a study of T cell repertoires in cytomegalovirus infection. Study summary: It was recently identified HLA-C-restricted and well-studied HLA-B-restricted CMV epitopes that the study used. Public TCR beta signatures indicated both CMV infection and matching HLA type.

TCRdb redid the calling of the reads with MiXCR, one entry per CDR3 protein. The data contain roughly 46,000 distinct CDR3 sequences, 15% to 25% of them seen just once; the ten biggest clones take up approximately 55%. This clonotype came up many times. No antigen is known for it. Germline assignment: CDR1 GTSNPN and CDR2 SVGIG (reference sequence). The CDR3 is 15 amino acids. The V gene lost 3 bases and the J gene lost 5 bases, with 17 bases spanning the gap. Study-level points and caveats: CMV-specific TCR beta clonotypes restricted by HLA-C dominated the ex vivo response. Frequencies of public TCR beta families were cumulated, and this identified carriers of CMV plus the relevant HLA.

The chain has TRBV30 and TRBJ2-1; TRBD1 or TRBD2 may be the D gene (5 bases each). Sequences were derived from CD8+ T cells from cultured PBMCs, sampled from culture after CMV antigen stimulation. The clonotype originates from a human donor in good health (CMV status not recorded). Some clones in this sample may be carry-over from other donors' samples. CDR3 in amino acids: CAWSTPHGANNEQFF. The CDR3 DNA is TGTGCCTGGAGCACGCCACACGGGGCAAACAATGAGCAGTTCTTC.